Each of the 14 T cell receptor beta chains below was sequenced from the same sample in a study of blood T cell repertoires in COVID-19. Method: immunoSEQ multiplex PCR; TCRdb's copy keeps in-frame clones and lacks some. The sample has 100,000 to 150,000 clones, around four fifths seen once. Source material: PBMCs or T cells enriched from blood (not recorded which). These receptors were collected from a man aged 40-55 years with acute COVID-19.

This sequence joins TRBV7-2 and TRBJ1-5; 7 bases align to TRBD1. Germline CDR1 and CDR2: SGHTA and FQGNSA. The CDR3 is made up of 15 amino acids. The V and J ends lost 4 bases and 3 bases, in that order; junction bases with no gene match: 6. CDR3 region: CASSSADRFNQPQHF. CDR3 in DNA: TGTGCCAGCAGCTCGGCGGACAGGTTCAATCAGCCCCAGCATTTT.

The V call is TRBV19, the J call TRBJ2-1, with D unclear. The CDR3 loop spans 17 amino acids. Germline V gene lookup returns CDR1 LNHDA and CDR2 SQIVND (reference sequence). Trimming removed 2 bases from V and 0 bases from J, with 14 bases in between. For the CDR3, the DNA is TGTGCCAGTAGTATACCTCTGGTACTAAGCTCCTACAATGAGCAGTTCTTC. The encoded protein is CASSIPLVLSSYNEQFF.

In DNA form, the CDR3 reads TGTGCCAGTAAGGCAGGGGCGAAAGATAGTGAGCAGTTCTTC. Translation gives CASKAGAKDSEQFF. The genes are TRBV19 and TRBJ2-1; possibly TRBD1 for D (6 bases). The CDR3 totals 14 residues. V was trimmed by 7 bases and J by 9 bases, leaving 19 bases between them. Per germline, CDR1 LNHDA and CDR2 SQIVND (reference sequence).

This clone showed up just a few times. DNA of the CDR3: TGTGCCAGCAGCCGGGGTGGCTCCTATAATTCACCCCTCCACTTT. Its translation: CASSRGGSYNSPLHF. The genes are TRBV7-2 and TRBJ1-6; D uncertain. The CDR3 extends over 15 amino acids. Trimming cost V 5 bases and J 0 bases, with 8 bases left between them. Germline V gene data show CDR1 as SGHTA and CDR2 as FQGNSA.

The chain has TRBV30 and TRBJ1-2; TRBD1 might be the D (5 bases). The germline CDR1 and CDR2 sequences are GTSNPN and SVGIG (reference sequence). The CDR3 sequence is 13 residues long. Trimming removed 2 bases at V and 8 bases at J, with 15 bases between. The CDR3 loop is CAWSFRGGLGYTF. In nucleotides, the CDR3 is TGTGCCTGGAGTTTTCGGGGGGGATTGGGCTACACCTTC. Variable domain in full (rest from reference TRBV30 and TRBJ1-2): SQTIHQWPATLVQPVGSPLSLECTVEGTSNPNLYWYRQAAGRGLQLLFYSVGIGQISSEVPQNLSASRPQDRQFILSSKKLLLSDSGFYLCAWSFRGGLGYTFGSGTRLTVV.

This clone showed up just once. V and J are TRBV9 and TRBJ2-1; TRBD2 matches 13 bases. The CDR3 extends over 16 amino acids. The germline CDR1 and CDR2 sequences are SGDLS and YYNGEE. The V gene end was trimmed by 2 bases and the J gene end by 7 bases; junction bases not matched to a gene: 6. The CDR3 loop reads CASSVGGLAGVNEQFF. The CDR3 DNA reads as TGTGCCAGCAGCGTGGGCGGACTAGCGGGGGTGAATGAGCAGTTCTTC.

This clone was picked up a small number of times. The V and J genes are TRBV24-1 and TRBJ1-2, with 8 nucleotides matching TRBD1. From germline, CDR1 is KGHDR and CDR2 SFDVKD. The J segment lost 4 bases and the V segment lost 3 bases, leaving 3 bases of the junction unmatched. CDR3 length: 14 amino acids. The CDR3 nucleotides read TGTGCCACCAGTGATCCCGACAGGGGCTATGGCTACACCTTC. This sequence encodes CATSDPDRGYGYTF.

With regard to this clone: A junction boundary mismatches the germline segment, possibly from a read error. The rearrangement uses TRBV7-7 and TRBJ2-7; D is uncertain. Germline V gives CDR1 SSHAT, CDR2 FNYEAQ (reference sequence). This CDR3 is 15 amino acids long. In nucleotides, the CDR3 is TGTGCTAGCAGCTTAGGCAGTGACAACTCCTACGAGCAGTACTTC. Protein: CASSLGSDNSYEQYF.

V usage is TRBV7-9 and J usage is TRBJ2-2, with 12 bases that match TRBD2. Unmatched junction bases numbered 7, after V lost 4 bases and J lost 7 bases. The CDR3 totals 16 residues. The V gene's germline CDR1 is SEHNR and CDR2 FQNEAQ (reference sequence). CDR3 sequence (DNA): TGTGCCAGCAGCTCTGGACTAGCGGGATGGGGCGGGGAGCTGTTTTTT. Translation: CASSSGLAGWGGELFF.

The chain is built from TRBV6-5 and TRBJ1-2; 9 bases map to TRBD1. The germline CDR1 and CDR2 sequences are MNHEY and SVGAGI. With 3 bases clipped from V and 2 bases from J, the junction kept 7 bases outside the gene matches. CDR3 length: 16 amino acids. Here the CDR3 DNA reads TGTGCCAGCAGTTATTACGGCACAGGGGGCAACTATGGCTACACCTTC. Translating gives CASSYYGTGGNYGYTF.

This chain joins TRBV6-5 and TRBJ1-6; D gene uncertain. From germline, CDR1 is MNHEY and CDR2 SVGAGI. The germline V and J ends were trimmed by 6 bases and 9 bases, with 15 bases remaining between them. The CDR3 has 14 residues. The CDR3 nucleotides read TGTGCCAGCAGCCGCGGACTCGCTAGTTCACCCCTCCACTTT. As protein: CASSRGLASSPLHF.

The chain couples TRBV11-2 to TRBJ2-3; 14 positions match TRBD2. This CDR3 spans 16 amino acids. Trimming removed 5 bases from V and 3 bases from J; junction bases left unmatched: 4. The germline V gene encodes CDR1 SGHAT and CDR2 FQNNGV. The CDR3 here is CASSPGLAGGTDTQYF. In DNA, the CDR3 is TGTGCCAGCAGCCCAGGACTAGCGGGAGGAACAGATACGCAGTATTTT.

This clone has just one count. The chain employs TRBV5-1 and TRBJ1-4; 7 positions match TRBD1. J lost 0 bases, V lost 0 bases, and 11 bases had no gene match. The CDR3 has 19 residues. Germline CDR1 reads SGHRS; CDR2 reads YFSETQ. CDR3 sequence reads: CASSLVLLGQQTTNEKLFF. CDR3 DNA sequence: TGCGCCAGCAGCTTGGTTCTTCTGGGACAGCAAACAACTAATGAAAAACTGTTTTTT.

This chain joins TRBV11-1 and TRBJ2-7; tentatively, D is TRBD1 (7 bases). CDR1 is SGHAT, CDR2 FQDESV, per germline (reference sequence). The CDR3 is 14 amino acids. The germline V and J ends were trimmed by 8 bases and 5 bases, with 19 bases remaining between them. CDR3 nucleotides: TGTGCCAGCCCGCCCCTCAGGGGGAGGCACGAGCAGTACTTC. This codes for CASPPLRGRHEQYF.